A single T cell receptor beta chain is shown here with its context. Its antigen is unidentified. Germline values: CDR1 MNHNS, CDR2 SASEGT. V lost 2 bases and J 3 bases, leaving 10 bases between the germline ends. This CDR3 comprises 14 residues. This specimen comes from a study of shared clonotypes between healthy human individuals. Method: immunoSEQ multiplex PCR; TCRdb's copy keeps in-frame clones and lacks some. The sample lists about 2 million clones, about 95% occurring once. CD45RO-negative CD8 cells positively selected for CCR7 made up the naive population, which excluded terminally differentiated effector memory CD45RA+ cells. Study-level findings and limits: Naive CD4 clonotype sharing across several donors was approximately 5%. The small donor group covered limited genetic and exposure diversity. Among non-shared clonotypes, generation probabilities were lower than among those shared by all four donors.

This clonotype was obtained from a man aged 18 to 29 in good health. The chain joins TRBV6-1 to TRBJ1-2; a possible D gene is TRBD1 (5 bases). Sample: naive CD8+ T cells sorted from blood. In nucleotides, the CDR3 is TGTGCCAGCAGTGAACACAGGACCTACTATGGCTACACCTTC. Amino acid sequence: CASSEHRTYYGYTF.